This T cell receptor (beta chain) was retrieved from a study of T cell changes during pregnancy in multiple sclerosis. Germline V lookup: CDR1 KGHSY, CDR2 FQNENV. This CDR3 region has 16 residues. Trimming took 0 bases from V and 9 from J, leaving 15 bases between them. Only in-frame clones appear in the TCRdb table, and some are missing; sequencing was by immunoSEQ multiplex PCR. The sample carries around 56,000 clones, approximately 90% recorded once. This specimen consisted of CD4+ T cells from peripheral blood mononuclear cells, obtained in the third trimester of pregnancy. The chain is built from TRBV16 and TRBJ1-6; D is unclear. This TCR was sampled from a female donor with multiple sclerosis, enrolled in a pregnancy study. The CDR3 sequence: CASSQSILRSGSPLHF. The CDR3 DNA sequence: TGTGCCAGCAGCCAATCGATACTGAGAAGTGGTTCACCCCTCCACTTT.